The subject of this entry is one T cell receptor (beta chain). Its matching antigen is unknown. This sample is part of a study of monozygotic twins with cystic fibrosis. Study-level findings and limits: V usage most resembled the co-twin in 13 of 16 pairs. Shared CDR3 numbers were not associated with age, concordance or severity.

The repertoire was sequenced with immunoSEQ multiplex PCR; TCRdb's copy has only in-frame clones and lacks some. The sample lists about 36,000 clones, around 82% occurring once. Per the germline V gene, CDR1 is SGHKS and CDR2 is YYEKEE (reference sequence). The CDR3 is 15 residues long. J was trimmed by 7 bases and V by 0 bases; bases with no gene match: 5. The TCR originated in a girl aged 2 to 9 with cystic fibrosis. This rearrangement joins TRBV5-5 to TRBJ2-2; 8 bases align to TRBD2. Sequenced material: blood. CDR3 residues: CASSLGISGGGELFF. DNA for the CDR3: TGTGCCAGCAGCTTGGGGATAAGCGGGGGCGGGGAGCTGTTTTTT. Full variable domain (missing parts from reference TRBV5-5 and TRBJ2-2): DAGVTQSPTHLIKTRGQQVTLRCSPISGHKSVSWYQQVLGQGPQFIFQYYEKEERGRGNFPDRFSARQFPNYSSELNVNALLLGDSALYLCASSLGISGGGELFFGEGSRLTVL.